There are many counts of the clone carrying this T cell receptor (beta chain). This sample is drawn from a study of T cells in Graves' hyperthyroidism and ophthalmopathy. PBMCs were derived from 9.5 to 10 ml fresh peripheral blood. The CDR3 runs to 15 residues. Per the germline V gene, CDR1 is LNHNV and CDR2 is YYDKDF (reference sequence). V shed 0 bases and J 5 bases; nucleotides not matched to a gene: 3. TCR beta CDR3 region amplification was performed from RNA transcripts. Initially, a first-round RT-PCR of the TCR CDR3 employed the HTBI primer set. TCRdb re-analysed the multiplex PCR reads in MiXCR, keeping a single row per CDR3 protein. The table records over 650,000 distinct CDR3 sequences, roughly 15% of them present only once.

The chain joins TRBV15 to TRBJ1-1; 10 positions match TRBD1. This receptor was taken from a man aged 18 to 29 with Graves' hyperthyroidism. Sequencing input: blood. The CDR3: CATSRDRGQGTEAFF. The CDR3, as DNA: TGTGCCACCAGCAGAGACAGGGGACAGGGGACTGAAGCTTTCTTT.